Reported below is one TCR beta chain. Antigen specificity is unknown. This record belongs to a study of STAT3 mutations in large granular lymphocyte leukemia. Study in general: Over half of T-LGLL patients had one or more immunosuppressive regimens. General study findings and limits: No sample exists from the first appearance of each clone. At least one immunodominant TCR beta clonotype appeared in every T-cell large granular lymphocyte leukemia patient.

V dropped 4 bases and J dropped 3 bases, with 17 bases sitting between them. The CDR3 extends over 15 amino acids. Germline loops: CDR1 SGDLS, CDR2 YYNGEE. The data were produced by immunoSEQ multiplex PCR, yet TCRdb's version contains in-frame clones alone and is incomplete. The sample shows 25,000 to 40,000 clones, about 90% of them seen only once. The chain is built from TRBV9 and TRBJ2-7; tentatively, D is TRBD2 (6 bases). The sequence derives from a man in his 60s with T-cell large granular lymphocyte leukemia. Some clones in this sample may be carry-over from other donors' samples. What was sequenced was peripheral blood mononuclear cells. CDR3 sequence reads: CASSSGSALGYEQYF. The CDR3 DNA sequence: TGTGCCAGCAGCTCCGGGAGCGCCCTAGGCTACGAGCAGTACTTC.